The 16 T cell receptor beta chains below come from one sample, sequenced in a study of early stage breast cancer tumors. Profiling relied on immunoSEQ multiplex PCR, and the TCRdb table lists in-frame clones only, not all of them. The sample has 51,000 or so clones, about 80% seen once. The sequencing sample was made of blood. These receptors were obtained from a person aged 45 to 60 with breast cancer.

The rearrangement uses TRBV7-2 and TRBJ1-2; D unclear. The CDR3 runs to 14 residues. From germline, CDR1 is SGHTA and CDR2 FQGNSA. V was pared by 1 base and J by 2 bases, with 8 bases between. The CDR3 loop reads CASSLVGMNYGYTF. The CDR3 coding sequence is TGTGCCAGCAGCTTAGTAGGGATGAACTATGGCTACACCTTC.

The chain links TRBV7-8 to TRBJ2-7; no clear D. The CDR3 is made up of 14 amino acids. The V end was cut by 5 bases, the J end by 7 bases, with 18 bases between. Looked up from germline, CDR1 is SGHVS and CDR2 is FQNEAQ. The CDR3 sequence is CASSRSGLINEQYF. Written as DNA, the CDR3 is TGTGCCAGCAGCCGCTCTGGGTTGATTAATGAGCAGTACTTC.

The chain uses TRBV18 and TRBJ1-2; D gene ambiguous. Trimming removed 0 bases from V and 0 bases from J, with 5 bases in between. Germline CDR1 reads KGHSH; CDR2 reads LQKENI. This CDR3 comprises 14 residues. DNA for the CDR3: TGTGCCAGCTCACCACCCCGGCCTAACTATGGCTACACCTTC. This encodes CASSPPRPNYGYTF.

The rearrangement joins TRBV5-6 to TRBJ1-1; D is undetermined. The ends were cut back, 2 bases at V and 0 bases at J, with 8 bases in the middle. Germline loops: CDR1 SGHDT, CDR2 YYEEEE. This CDR3 contains 14 residues. DNA of the CDR3: TGTGCCAGCAGCTTTAGTCTGATGAACACTGAAGCTTTCTTT. As protein: CASSFSLMNTEAFF. Complete variable domain (other parts from reference TRBV5-6 and TRBJ1-1): DAGVTQSPTHLIKTRGQQVTLRCSPKSGHDTVSWYQQALGQGPQFIFQYYEEEERQRGNFPDRFSGHQFPNYSSELNVNALLLGDSALYLCASSFSLMNTEAFFGQGTRLTVV.

This clone was detected only once. V gene TRBV18 combines with J gene TRBJ1-4; D might be TRBD1 (6 bases). Germline values: CDR1 KGHSH, CDR2 LQKENI. The V end was cut by 3 bases, the J end by 5 bases, with 7 bases between. This CDR3 is 13 amino acids long. The CDR3 is CASSPQGNEKLFF. The CDR3 DNA sequence: TGTGCCAGCTCACCTCAGGGGAATGAAAAACTGTTTTTT.

The chain employs TRBV11-2 and TRBJ1-5; D is unresolved. The germline V and J ends were trimmed by 3 bases and 9 bases, with 9 bases remaining between them. From germline, CDR1 is SGHAT and CDR2 FQNNGV. The CDR3 is made up of 12 amino acids. The CDR3 nucleotides are TGTGCCAGCAGCTTCCCCCCGGGGCCCCAGCATTTT. Encoded protein: CASSFPPGPQHF.

This clone was observed a handful of times. The chain has TRBV5-1 and TRBJ1-6; TRBD1 is a possible D gene (6 bases). This CDR3 region has 15 residues. Germline V CDR1 and CDR2: SGHRS, YFSETQ. Trimming shortened V by 2 bases and J by 6 bases, and 12 bases separated the two germline ends. Written as DNA, the CDR3 is TGCGCCAGCAGCTTAACGGGGGCGCGTAATTCACCCCTCCACTTT. This codes for CASSLTGARNSPLHF. Complete variable domain (other parts from reference TRBV5-1 and TRBJ1-6): KAGVTQTPRYLIKTRGQQVTLSCSPISGHRSVSWYQQTPGQGLQFLFEYFSETQRNKGNFPGRFSGRQFSNSRSEMNVSTLELGDSALYLCASSLTGARNSPLHFGNGTRLTVT.

This chain links TRBV27 with TRBJ1-1, with TRBD1 identical over 10 bases. V lost 4 bases to trimming and J lost 11 bases; unmatched junction nucleotides: 7. The CDR3 contains 13 residues. The germline V gene has CDR1 MNHEY and CDR2 SMNVEV (reference sequence). The DNA of the CDR3 is TGTGCCAGCAGTTCCGGGACAGGGGAGAACGCTTTCTTT. Translated: CASSSGTGENAFF.

This chain links TRBV15 with TRBJ2-7; TRBD1 aligns across 8 bases. The V gene end was trimmed by 3 bases and the J gene end by 5 bases; junction bases not matched to a gene: 9. The CDR3 covers 15 residues. From germline, CDR1 is LNHNV and CDR2 YYDKDF (reference sequence). The CDR3 DNA reads as TGTGCCACCAGCAGGATAGACAGGGGTGTCAACGAGCAGTACTTC. It specifies CATSRIDRGVNEQYF.

CDR3 in amino acids: CAIRPYDRTEAFF. CDR3 sequence (DNA): TGTGCCATCCGCCCTTACGACAGAACTGAAGCTTTCTTT. The chain has TRBV11-1 and TRBJ1-1; TRBD1 is a possible D gene (5 bases). Trimming took 10 bases from V and 5 from J, leaving 17 bases between them. This CDR3 region has 13 residues. Germline values: CDR1 SGHAT, CDR2 FQDESV (reference sequence).

The chain is built from TRBV2 and TRBJ1-2; D not resolved. V was trimmed by 10 bases and J by 8 bases, leaving 11 bases between them. This CDR3 contains 10 residues. Germline CDR1 is SNHLY and CDR2 is FYNNEI. The CDR3 here is CAIKATGYTF. CDR3 in DNA: TGTGCCATCAAGGCGACCGGCTACACCTTC. Full variable domain (rest looked up from reference TRBV2 and TRBJ1-2): EPEVTQTPSHQVTQMGQEVILRCVPISNHLYFYWYRQILGQKVEFLVSFYNNEISEKSEIFDDQFSVERPDGSNFTLKIRSTKLEDSAMYFCAIKATGYTFGSGTRLTVV.

In nucleotides, the CDR3 is TGTGCCAGCAGTACGAGGGGGGGGGCTTCCACCGGGGAGCTGTTTTTT. Translation gives CASSTRGGASTGELFF. This chain links TRBV11-2 with TRBJ2-2; D possibly corresponds to TRBD2 (7 bases). V shed 6 bases and J shed 4 bases, with 18 bases lying between them. CDR1 SGHAT and CDR2 FQNNGV come from the germline V gene. The CDR3 length is 16 residues.

This clone showed up just once. This rearrangement joins TRBV18 to TRBJ2-5; a possible D gene is TRBD2 (5 bases). Germline CDR1 is KGHSH and CDR2 is LQKENI. The CDR3 is 13 amino acids. Trimming took off 7 bases at V and 1 base at J, with 10 bases between the two ends. This CDR3 is CASLFGVQETQYF. The CDR3 region has the DNA TGTGCCAGCTTATTCGGGGTCCAAGAGACCCAGTACTTC.

The chain uses TRBV7-8 and TRBJ1-3, with D unclear. Germline values: CDR1 SGHVS, CDR2 FQNEAQ. The CDR3 length is 16 residues. Trimming shortened V by 5 bases and J by 0 bases, and 14 bases separated the two germline ends. This CDR3 reads CASSEGGYRSGNTIYF. DNA for the CDR3: TGTGCCAGCAGCGAAGGCGGGTACCGCTCTGGAAACACCATATATTTT.

This rearrangement joins TRBV4-3 to TRBJ2-3, with 12 bases matching TRBD2. V lost 0 bases and J lost 3; bases outside the gene matches: 4. The CDR3 consists of 17 residues. The germline V gene has CDR1 LGHNA and CDR2 YSLEER. The CDR3 coding sequence is TGCGCCAGCAGCCAAGATCTAGCGGGAGGGCCGACAGATACGCAGTATTTT. Its translation is CASSQDLAGGPTDTQYF.

This chain uses TRBV7-9 with TRBJ2-7; D not resolved. Deletions cut 6 bases from V and 2 bases from J, with 5 bases between. The CDR3 is 11 residues long. Per germline, CDR1 SEHNR and CDR2 FQNEAQ (reference sequence). The CDR3: CASSNAYEQYF. As DNA, the CDR3 is TGTGCCAGCAGTAATGCCTACGAGCAGTACTTC.